The 9 T cell receptor beta chains presented below share a single source sample, sequenced in a study of cytomegalovirus exposure and HLA in healthy donors. Profiled with immunoSEQ multiplex PCR; TCRdb holds only in-frame clones, not every one. Of 100,000 to 150,000 clones in the sample, 89% were seen once. Sequenced input: PBMCs. These receptors were collected from a woman aged 18 to 35 in good health and CMV-seronegative.

This clone came up a few times. The chain combines TRBV2 with TRBJ2-7; D is ambiguous. The CDR3 has 14 amino acids. CDR1 and CDR2 (germline): SNHLY, FYNNEI. The V and J ends lost 4 bases and 3 bases respectively, with 13 bases between them. CDR3 nucleotides: TGTGCCAGCAGTGGCCGGGTAAACTACTACGAGCAGTACTTC. As protein: CASSGRVNYYEQYF.

The sample holds a few counts of this clone. The rearrangement joins TRBV30 to TRBJ1-3; D remains ambiguous. The CDR3 is made up of 12 amino acids. Trimming pared 3 bases from V and 1 base from J, leaving 4 bases between. CDR1 and CDR2 from the germline V gene are GTSNPN and SVGIG (reference sequence). The chain's CDR3 is CAWRRSGNTIYF. As DNA, the CDR3 is TGTGCCTGGAGGCGGTCTGGAAACACCATATATTTT.

The chain links TRBV6-4 to TRBJ1-2, with 8 bases fitting TRBD1. Germline values: CDR1 MRHNA, CDR2 SNTAGT. With V trimmed by 6 bases and J by 10 bases, 10 bases remained unmatched. CDR3 length: 13 amino acids. CDR3 protein: CASRSRTGLIYTF. The CDR3 DNA reads TGTGCCAGCAGATCCCGGACAGGGCTTATCTACACCTTC.

As for this clone: The junction differs from germline at one of its ends, possibly a read error. The chain carries TRBV2 and TRBJ2-3; TRBD2 aligns across 7 bases. This CDR3 has 15 amino acids. CDR1 is SNHLY and CDR2 is FYNNEI in the germline V gene. The CDR3 loop reads CSTGGRGASTDTQYF. CDR3 DNA sequence: TGCAGCACGGGGGGTCGGGGAGCCTCCACAGATACGCAGTATTTT.

The chain joins TRBV30 to TRBJ1-2; perhaps TRBD1 as D (5 bases). The CDR3 consists of 14 residues. Germline lookup yields CDR1 GTSNPN and CDR2 SVGIG (reference sequence). Deletions cut 3 bases from V and 7 bases from J, with 18 bases between. This CDR3 reads CAWRGLTSTSGYTF. The DNA for the CDR3 is TGTGCCTGGAGGGGGCTTACCTCCACCAGTGGCTACACCTTC.

This clone was recorded once. The chain uses TRBV18 and TRBJ2-1; D gene unclear. Germline V gene sequence: CDR1 KGHSH, CDR2 LQKENI. Trimming left V 1 base short and J 4 bases short, with 8 bases between. The CDR3 runs to 14 residues. CDR3 bases: TGTGCCAGCTCACCACTAGATCCTTACAATGAGCAGTTCTTC. This codes for CASSPLDPYNEQFF.

The chain uses TRBV27 and TRBJ1-2; D is unresolved. The V end lost 3 bases, the J end lost 4 bases, and 9 bases lay between the germline ends. The CDR3 runs 13 residues. Germline V gives CDR1 MNHEY, CDR2 SMNVEV (reference sequence). The CDR3: CASSFVASYGYTF. The CDR3, as DNA: TGTGCCAGCAGTTTCGTGGCCTCCTATGGCTACACCTTC.

This clone has a handful of counts. This chain joins TRBV30 and TRBJ2-4, with 7 bases lining up with TRBD1. Per germline, CDR1 GTSNPN and CDR2 SVGIG (reference sequence). The CDR3 is 16 residues long. V lost 0 bases and J lost 0; bases outside the gene matches: 5. The chain's CDR3 is CAWSVQGLEAKNIQYF. CDR3 bases: TGTGCCTGGAGTGTACAGGGGCTGGAAGCCAAAAACATTCAGTACTTC.

The CDR3 nucleotides are TGCGCCAGCAGCCAAGATCCCAGCGGGGCTCGTAAGCAGTACTTC. It specifies CASSQDPSGARKQYF. The chain is built from TRBV4-3 and TRBJ2-7, with TRBD2 identical over 7 bases. Germline V CDR1 and CDR2: LGHNA, YSLEER. Germline trimming cut 0 bases from V and 8 bases from J; bases unmatched to any gene: 10. This CDR3 is 15 amino acids long.